The rows below give T cell receptor beta chains drawn from one sample of a study of regulatory T cells in long-lasting Graves disease. MiXCR was run by TCRdb on the multiplex PCR reads, yielding one entry per CDR3 protein. The repertoire holds approximately 480,000 distinct CDR3 sequences, about 16% seen once, with 12% in the top ten. This same sample was also taken into another study, of T cells in Graves' hyperthyroidism and ophthalmopathy.

The starting material was peripheral blood mononuclear cells (PBMCs), obtained at new diagnosis, from a patient treated with antithyroid drugs. These receptors were collected from a man between 35 and 55 years old with Graves disease. Both conserved end residues are part of each CDR3. D genes are given only for firm matches. Size is omitted from some rows. Given values are once, few, many or a class for expanded clones.

TRBV11-2	TRBJ2-7	many	TRBD1	CASSLDAGQGVYEQYF	TGTGCCAGCAGCTTAGACGCGGGACAGGGTGTCTACGAGCAGTACTTC
TRBV20-1	TRBJ1-4	few	NA	CSARDRDAEEKLFF	TGCAGTGCTAGAGACAGGGATGCAGAGGAAAAACTGTTTTTT
TRBV9	TRBJ2-7	few	NA	CASSDQPDLFSEQYF	TGTGCCAGCAGCGACCAACCCGATCTCTTCTCCGAGCAGTACTTC
TRBV28	TRBJ2-5	many	NA	CASSLITGEQETQYF	TGTGCCAGCAGTTTAATCACAGGAGAACAAGAGACCCAGTACTTC
TRBV28	TRBJ2-7	NA	NA	CASNSYSIGGSSYEQYF	TGTGCCAGCAACTCTTATTCTATTGGGGGAAGCTCCTACGAGCAGTACTTC
TRBV28	TRBJ1-5	many	TRBD1	CAIQETVTGTGNIQPQHF	TGTGCCATCCAGGAGACCGTAACCGGGACAGGGAATATTCAGCCCCAGCATTTT
TRBV6-2/TRBV6-3	TRBJ1-6	few	TRBD1	CASSEAGPGTGGSPLHF	TGTGCCAGCAGTGAAGCCGGTCCTGGGACAGGGGGATCACCCCTCCACTTT
TRBV3-1	TRBJ2-3	many	NA	CASSQDPYTDTQYF	TGTGCCAGCAGCCAAGATCCCTACACAGATACGCAGTATTTT
TRBV20-1	TRBJ2-7	many	NA	CSARLISYEQYF	TGCAGTGCTAGATTGATCTCCTACGAGCAGTACTTC
TRBV6-1	TRBJ1-4	many	NA	CASRVRGNEKLFF	TGTGCCAGCAGAGTCCGGGGAAATGAAAAACTGTTTTTT
TRBV9	TRBJ2-2	NA	TRBD2	CASSVGVASGSRNTGELFF	TGTGCCAGCAGCGTAGGGGTAGCTAGCGGGAGTAGAAACACCGGGGAGCTGTTTTTT
TRBV20-1	TRBJ2-3	many	TRBD2	CSATRAGGADTQYF	TGCAGTGCTACTCGGGCGGGAGGTGCAGATACGCAGTATTTT
TRBV19	TRBJ1-5	NA	NA	CASSTGGWGNQPQHF	TGTGCCAGTAGTACGGGGGGTTGGGGCAATCAGCCCCAGCATTTT
TRBV20-1	TRBJ2-1	many	TRBD2	CSASGRARNEQFF	TGCAGTGCCAGCGGGAGGGCCCGGAATGAGCAGTTCTTC
TRBV24-1	TRBJ1-5	many	TRBD1	CATSESGTGYNQPQHF	TGTGCCACCAGTGAGTCCGGGACAGGGTACAATCAGCCCCAGCATTTT
TRBV10-1	TRBJ2-1	NA	NA	CASSGLVGPSYNEQFF	TGCGCCAGCAGTGGACTAGTGGGGCCTTCCTACAATGAGCAGTTCTTC
TRBV27	TRBJ2-5	many	NA	CASRSIGGETQYF	TGTGCCAGCAGATCGATTGGCGGGGAGACCCAGTACTTC
TRBV27	TRBJ1-2	NA	NA	CASSPQGGVYGYTF	TGTGCCAGCAGTCCCCAGGGTGGGGTCTATGGCTACACCTTC
TRBV19	TRBJ2-1	NA	TRBD2	CASSNGLAGGEQFF	TGTGCCAGTAGTAACGGACTAGCGGGAGGAGAGCAGTTCTTC
TRBV6-2/TRBV6-3	TRBJ2-3	many	NA	CASSLGVTADTQYF	TGTGCCAGCAGTTTAGGGGTGACGGCAGATACGCAGTATTTT
TRBV4-1	TRBJ1-3	few	NA	CASSQDRLRTASGNTIYF	TGCGCCAGCAGCCAAGATAGACTCCGGACAGCCTCTGGAAACACCATATATTTT
TRBV5-1	TRBJ1-1	NA	NA	CASSLPGQLEAFF	TGCGCCAGCAGCTTGCCTGGCCAGCTTGAAGCTTTCTTT
TRBV9	TRBJ1-4	few	NA	CASSPRGRNEKLFF	TGTGCCAGCAGCCCTAGGGGGAGGAATGAAAAACTGTTTTTT
TRBV29-1	TRBJ2-7	many	NA	CSATSSSYEQYF	TGCAGCGCCACTTCTTCCTCCTACGAGCAGTACTTC
TRBV28	TRBJ2-2	many	TRBD1	CASTLGTGGPGELFF	TGTGCCAGCACTTTGGGTACAGGGGGCCCCGGGGAGCTGTTTTTT
TRBV27	TRBJ2-7	NA	TRBD2	CASSLKGSGGSYEQYF	TGTGCCAGCAGTTTAAAGGGGAGCGGGGGATCCTACGAGCAGTACTTC
TRBV12-3/TRBV12-4	TRBJ1-2	many	NA	CASSLANFPTDNYGYTF	TGTGCCAGCAGTTTGGCGAATTTCCCAACAGATAACTATGGCTACACCTTC
TRBV7-9	TRBJ2-7	many	NA	CASSLGGNFYEQYF	TGTGCCAGCAGCTTGGGCGGGAACTTCTACGAGCAGTACTTC
TRBV28	TRBJ2-4	many	NA	CASSLKGVVAKNIQYF	TGTGCCAGCAGTTTAAAGGGGGTGGTGGCCAAAAACATTCAGTACTTC
TRBV27	TRBJ2-1	many	TRBD1	CASSLIPGQGVHNEQFF	TGTGCCAGCAGTCTAATTCCGGGACAGGGGGTCCACAATGAGCAGTTCTTC
TRBV3-1	TRBJ2-2	NA	NA	CASSQGGSTGELFF	TGTGCCAGCAGCCAAGGCGGGTCCACCGGGGAGCTGTTTTTT